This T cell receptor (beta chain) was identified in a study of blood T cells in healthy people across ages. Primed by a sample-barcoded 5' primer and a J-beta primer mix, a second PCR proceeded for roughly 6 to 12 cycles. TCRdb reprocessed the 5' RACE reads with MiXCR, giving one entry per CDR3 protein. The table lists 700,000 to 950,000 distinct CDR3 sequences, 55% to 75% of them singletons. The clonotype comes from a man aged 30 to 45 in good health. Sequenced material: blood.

The CDR3 region is CSFTGESTDTQYF. The CDR3 DNA follows: TGCAGTTTTACGGGGGAAAGCACAGATACGCAGTATTTT. The gene calls are TRBV20-1 and TRBJ2-3, with D maybe TRBD2 (6 bases). V lost 8 bases, J lost 0 bases, and 12 bases lay in between. The germline gives CDR1 DFQATT, CDR2 SNEGSKA (reference sequence). The CDR3 sequence is 13 residues long.